The count of the clone carrying this T cell receptor (beta chain) is one. Antigen specificity is unknown. This specimen comes from a study of T and B cells in COVID-19 patients. Study-wide background: At median age around 34 years, recovered patients were younger than active-infection patients at approximately 64. General study results and limits: Few blood samples existed from mildly ill patients during symptoms or early in severe cases.

The V end lost 6 bases, the J end lost 3 bases, and 14 bases lay between the germline ends. From germline, CDR1 is MNHNS and CDR2 SASEGT. This CDR3 is 14 amino acids long. From blood, roughly 240-550 ng of genomic DNA served as TRB template. Multiplex PCR with BIOMED2 TRB-A/B primer pools amplified TRB rearrangements. TCRdb itself ran the multiplex PCR reads through MiXCR, one entry per CDR3 protein. Among more than 7,500 distinct CDR3 sequences, under 30% were seen once, and the ten largest hold approximately 5%. The chain joins TRBV6-1 to TRBJ1-2; perhaps TRBD1 as D (6 bases). The receptor was derived from a human donor who had recovered from COVID-19. Material: blood. CDR3 coding DNA: TGTGCCAGCAGGGCTAGGGGGAGTGACTATGGCTACACCTTC. Its translation: CASRARGSDYGYTF.